This TCR beta chain was sequenced for a study of T cell changes during pregnancy in multiple sclerosis. Data came from immunoSEQ multiplex PCR; TCRdb stores just in-frame clones and leaves some out. The sample contains 45,000 to 55,000 clones, around 93% of which appear only once. Losses at the gene ends were 5 bases for V and 3 bases for J; bases not matched to a gene: 6. CDR1 and CDR2 (germline): KGHSH, LQKENI. The length of the CDR3 is 15 residues. The material sequenced was peripheral blood, taken after pregnancy. The TCR sequence derives from a female donor with multiple sclerosis, enrolled in a pregnancy study. The chain recombines TRBV18 with TRBJ2-7, with 11 bases fitting TRBD1. The CDR3, as DNA: TGTGCCAGCTCAGGAGCCGGGACAGGGGGCTACGAGCAGTACTTC. Translation: CASSGAGTGGYEQYF.